This is a list of T cell receptor beta chains from one sample in a study of T cell repertoires in cytomegalovirus infection. Their antigens are not known. TCRdb ran MiXCR on the reads and lists one entry per CDR3 protein. The repertoire consists of some 800,000 distinct CDR3 sequences, with almost 30% occurring once and the leading ten covering approximately 14%. Sample: cultured CD8+ T cells from PBMCs, taken from culture after CMV antigen stimulation. The source is a human donor in good health (CMV status not recorded). Some clones in this sample may be carry-over from other donors' samples. Each CDR3 is given with its conserved first and last residue. Each record gives: V gene, clone size, J gene, D gene, CDR3 length, CDR3 protein, CDR3 DNA. The D gene is left open where the match is weak. The size field is filled for only some rows; it gives once, few, many or a size class.

>TRBV28|NA|TRBJ2-5|NA|15
CASSLTRKEKETQYF
TGTGCCAGCAGTTTAACCCGAAAGGAGAAAGAGACCCAGTACTTC
>TRBV7-3|NA|TRBJ2-5|TRBD2|18
CASSLTPLRGGPQETQYF
TGTGCCAGCAGCTTGACCCCCCTGCGGGGGGGCCCCCAAGAGACCCAGTACTTC
>TRBV15|many|TRBJ2-7|NA|15
CATSRDADSSYEQYF
TGTGCCACCAGCAGAGACGCGGACAGCTCCTACGAGCAGTACTTC
>TRBV6-6|NA|TRBJ2-6|TRBD1|16
CASTGTGGSGANVLTF
TGTGCCAGCACCGGGACAGGGGGTTCTGGGGCCAACGTCCTGACTTTC
>TRBV12-3/TRBV12-4|many|TRBJ2-1|NA|11
CASGLRNEQFF
TGTGCCAGCGGATTGAGGAATGAGCAGTTCTTC
>TRBV6-6|many|TRBJ2-1|NA|14
CASLTEAADHEQFF
TGTGCCAGCCTAACGGAGGCAGCAGACCATGAGCAGTTCTTC
>TRBV6-1|NA|TRBJ2-7|NA|14
CASSNGSGTYEQYF
TGTGCCAGCAGTAACGGGTCCGGTACCTACGAGCAGTACTTC
>TRBV20-1|NA|TRBJ2-3|NA|14
CSARVLDLVDTQYF
TGCAGTGCTAGAGTACTGGATTTGGTGGATACGCAGTATTTT
>TRBV5-1|NA|TRBJ2-6|TRBD1|13
CASSPKDRGDLTF
TGCGCCAGCAGCCCCAAGGACAGGGGTGACCTGACTTTC
>TRBV3-1|NA|TRBJ2-3|TRBD2|14
CASSQGLAPDTQYF
TGTGCCAGCAGCCAAGGACTAGCACCAGATACGCAGTATTTT
>TRBV10-3|NA|TRBJ2-7|TRBD1|19
CAISESSYTGQGTFYEQYF
TGTGCCATCAGTGAGTCTTCTTATACTGGACAGGGGACTTTCTACGAGCAGTACTTC
>TRBV6-5|NA|TRBJ2-5|NA|17
CASSYSSYRALQETQYF
TGTGCCAGCAGTTACTCTTCGTACAGGGCCCTCCAAGAGACCCAGTACTTC
>TRBV11-2|NA|TRBJ2-7|NA|13
CASSSGRPLEQYF
TGTGCCAGCAGCTCCGGACGGCCTCTCGAGCAGTACTTC
>TRBV6-6|NA|TRBJ2-2|TRBD1|17
CASSYSVTGGDTGELFF
TGTGCCAGCAGTTACTCGGTGACAGGGGGCGACACCGGGGAGCTGTTTTTT
>TRBV28|NA|TRBJ2-3|NA|14
CASSPGLMQDTQYF
TGTGCCAGCAGTCCAGGACTCATGCAGGATACGCAGTATTTT
>TRBV7-6|NA|TRBJ2-1|TRBD2|16
CASSLEQAGGQGEQFF
TGTGCCAGCAGCTTAGAACAAGCGGGGGGGCAGGGTGAGCAGTTCTTC
>TRBV7-9|NA|TRBJ2-3|NA|17
CASTDIEGEGDTDTQYF
TGTGCCAGCACCGACATCGAGGGGGAAGGGGACACAGATACGCAGTATTTT
>TRBV19|NA|TRBJ1-2|TRBD1|16
CASSIGPKGGRGGYTF
TGTGCCAGTAGTATCGGCCCCAAAGGGGGCCGTGGTGGCTACACCTTC
>TRBV7-8|many|TRBJ2-2|NA|14
CASSLEAGTGELFF
TGTGCCAGCAGCTTAGAAGCTGGGACCGGGGAGCTGTTTTTT
>TRBV4-1|few|TRBJ2-7|TRBD1|15
CASSQGDSSSYEQYF
TGCGCCAGCAGCCAAGGGGACAGTTCCTCCTACGAGCAGTACTTC
>TRBV4-1|few|TRBJ1-1|TRBD1|15
CASSQDRGPGTEAFF
TGCGCCAGCAGCCAAGACAGGGGGCCGGGCACTGAAGCTTTCTTT
>TRBV6-1|NA|TRBJ1-2|NA|14
CASTPGLRDYGYTF
TGTGCCAGCACCCCGGGGCTTCGAGACTATGGCTACACCTTC
>TRBV6-2/TRBV6-3|NA|TRBJ2-1|TRBD1|15
CASSTDRVPYNEQFF
TGTGCCAGCAGTACGGACAGGGTCCCCTACAATGAGCAGTTCTTC
>TRBV11-2|many|TRBJ1-5|TRBD1|19
CASSLRRPGQGEPNQPQHF
TGTGCCAGCAGCCTTAGGCGGCCGGGACAGGGGGAACCTAATCAGCCCCAGCATTTT
>TRBV19|NA|TRBJ2-2|NA|17
CASSISRGISGTGELFF
TGTGCCAGTAGTATTTCACGGGGTATATCAGGCACCGGGGAGCTGTTTTTT
>TRBV9|NA|TRBJ1-1|NA|14
CASSVVQGETEAFF
TGTGCCAGCAGCGTCGTACAGGGAGAGACTGAAGCTTTCTTT
>TRBV6-5|NA|TRBJ1-1|NA|18
CASSLAGAGVIVGTEAFF
TGTGCCAGCAGTCTCGCCGGGGCAGGGGTCATTGTCGGCACTGAAGCTTTCTTT
>TRBV19|few|TRBJ1-5|NA|15
CASLGTSYSNQPQHF
TGTGCCAGCCTCGGGACTTCCTATAGCAATCAGCCCCAGCATTTT
>TRBV27|NA|TRBJ1-5|NA|15
CASSTGAYSNQPQHF
TGTGCCAGCAGCACCGGGGCTTATAGCAATCAGCCCCAGCATTTT
>TRBV5-1|few|TRBJ2-1|NA|14
CASGETSALDEQFF
TGCGCCAGCGGAGAGACTAGTGCGTTGGATGAGCAGTTCTTC
>TRBV7-9|few|TRBJ1-2|NA|13
CASSFQNNYGYTF
TGTGCCAGCAGCTTCCAGAATAACTATGGCTACACCTTC
>TRBV27|few|TRBJ2-2|NA|17
CASSLSIGTANTGELFF
TGTGCCAGCAGTTTATCGATCGGCACAGCGAACACCGGGGAGCTGTTTTTT
>TRBV27|NA|TRBJ2-5|NA|13
CASSLQYPETQYF
TGTGCCAGCAGTTTACAGTACCCAGAGACCCAGTACTTC
>TRBV27|NA|TRBJ2-2|NA|18
CASSIGGSGPMNTGELFF
TGTGCCAGCAGTATAGGAGGCTCAGGGCCGATGAACACCGGGGAGCTGTTTTTT
>TRBV12-3/TRBV12-4|few|TRBJ2-3|TRBD1|14
CASSFVGGWDTQYF
TGTGCCAGCAGTTTTGTAGGGGGCTGGGATACGCAGTATTTT
>TRBV28|NA|TRBJ2-1|TRBD2|19
CASSPRTSGGGGSYNEQFF
TGTGCCAGCAGTCCTAGGACTAGCGGGGGGGGCGGGTCCTACAATGAGCAGTTCTTC
>TRBV12-3/TRBV12-4|many|TRBJ2-1|NA|15
CASSLGDPDYNEQFF
TGTGCCAGCAGTTTAGGGGACCCAGATTACAATGAGCAGTTCTTC
>TRBV7-9|NA|TRBJ2-3|TRBD2|18
CASSFPLAGLLLTDTQYF
TGTGCCAGCAGCTTCCCACTAGCGGGGCTCCTTCTGACAGATACGCAGTATTTT
>TRBV7-2|many|TRBJ1-1|NA|14
CASSVQAGDTEAFF
TGTGCCAGCAGCGTACAGGCCGGGGACACTGAAGCTTTCTTT
>TRBV7-2|NA|TRBJ2-7|NA|13
CASSITPAYEQYF
TGTGCCAGCAGCATAACTCCGGCCTACGAGCAGTACTTC
>TRBV15|few|TRBJ2-1|TRBD1|13
CATSRTGSNEQFF
TGTGCCACCAGCCGGACAGGCTCTAATGAGCAGTTCTTC
>TRBV6-4|NA|TRBJ1-5|NA|17
CASSDFGTGVGNQPQHF
TGTGCCAGCAGTGACTTCGGCACAGGAGTGGGAAATCAGCCCCAGCATTTT
>TRBV15|NA|TRBJ2-1|NA|14
CATSRDHRGIEQFF
TGTGCCACCAGCAGAGATCATCGAGGGATTGAGCAGTTCTTC
>TRBV29-1|NA|TRBJ2-5|NA|13
CSVEDGVLGTQYF
TGCAGCGTTGAGGATGGAGTGCTCGGGACCCAGTACTTC
>TRBV5-1|NA|TRBJ2-3|NA|16
CASSPYGPLGVDTQYF
TGCGCCAGCAGCCCCTACGGACCGCTGGGGGTAGATACGCAGTATTTT
>TRBV12-3/TRBV12-4|many|TRBJ1-1|TRBD1|13
CASRGQGGTEAFF
TGCGCCAGCAGGGGACAGGGCGGGACTGAAGCTTTCTTT
>TRBV7-9|many|TRBJ2-5|TRBD1|12
CASRTGEETQYF
TGTGCCAGCAGAACAGGGGAAGAGACCCAGTACTTC
>TRBV7-2|many|TRBJ2-1|NA|14
CASSLVVYYNEQFF
TGTGCCAGCAGCTTAGTCGTATACTACAATGAGCAGTTCTTC
>TRBV28|NA|TRBJ1-1|NA|11
CASIMYTEAFF
TGTGCCAGCATCATGTACACTGAAGCTTTCTTT
>TRBV7-9|few|TRBJ2-2|TRBD1|16
CASSLGQARVTGELFF
TGTGCCAGCAGCCTCGGACAGGCCCGAGTAACCGGGGAGCTGTTTTTT
>TRBV7-6|NA|TRBJ2-3|TRBD2|16
CASNLVSGGAADTQYF
TGTGCCAGCAACTTAGTTAGCGGGGGGGCCGCAGATACGCAGTATTTT
>TRBV4-3|few|TRBJ1-5|NA|15
CASSQGRGESQPQHF
TGCGCCAGCAGCCAAGGGCGGGGGGAGAGTCAGCCCCAGCATTTT
>TRBV6-6|few|TRBJ1-2|TRBD1|18
CASSYSTSTGTGGSGYTF
TGTGCCAGCAGTTACTCGACGTCGACTGGTACAGGGGGAAGTGGCTACACCTTC
>TRBV12-3/TRBV12-4|NA|TRBJ2-5|NA|16
CASSLEFSGFKETQYF
TGTGCCAGCAGTTTAGAGTTCTCCGGGTTTAAAGAGACCCAGTACTTC
>TRBV28|NA|TRBJ1-5|NA|15
CASILDRDSNQPQHF
TGTGCCAGCATCCTGGACAGAGATAGCAATCAGCCCCAGCATTTT
>TRBV4-2|few|TRBJ2-5|NA|16
CASSQESATRQETQYF
TGTGCCAGCAGCCAAGAGTCCGCGACTAGGCAAGAGACCCAGTACTTC
>TRBV4-2|NA|TRBJ2-7|NA|16
CASSQEGEGSSYEQYF
TGTGCCAGCAGCCAAGAGGGCGAAGGGAGCTCCTACGAGCAGTACTTC